The TCR beta chain under discussion was sequenced for a study of T cell responses to AZD1222 COVID-19 vaccine. Study-wide findings and caveats: Vaccine-associated CD4 TCRs ranged over spike, dominating at 160-218 and 743-854. Clonal diversity may have been underestimated in mostly white British donors.

Recipients boosted at about 4 weeks or about 12 weeks are pooled. This clone has only one observation. What it binds is unknown. TCRdb's table, derived via immunoSEQ multiplex PCR, lists solely in-frame clones and lacks some. The sample has hundreds of thousands of clones; 90% to 95% are singletons. The input for sequencing was peripheral blood, taken 28 days after the second AZD1222 dose. This clonotype was obtained from an adult who received the AZD1222 COVID-19 vaccine.

CDR3: CASSTPGYQPQHF. Here the CDR3 DNA reads TGTGCCAGCAGCACGCCGGGCTATCAGCCCCAGCATTTT. This chain joins TRBV6-5 and TRBJ1-5, with unresolved D. The CDR3 spans 13 residues. Trimming removed 6 bases from V and 5 bases from J, with 11 bases in between. Germline V gene sequence: CDR1 MNHEY, CDR2 SVGAGI.